The rows below give T cell receptor beta chains drawn from one sample of a study of blood T cell repertoires in COVID-19. Sequencing was performed with immunoSEQ multiplex PCR; in TCRdb, only in-frame clones are kept and a portion is missing. The profile covers about 170,000 clones, with 65% to 85% appearing a single time and roughly 19% taken by the ten largest. Material for sequencing was peripheral blood. The receptors stem from a woman in her 70s who had recovered from COVID-19. Each CDR3 is given with its conserved first and last residue. The order of the fields is D gene, V gene, clone size, J gene, CDR3 DNA, CDR3 protein. A D gene is named only where the DNA matches it firmly. Size tells how often a clone was seen (once, few, many) or the class of an expanded clone, and some rows leave it out.

TRBD2	TRBV5-1	NA	TRBJ2-5	TGCGCCAGCAGCTTGTGGTCGGGGGGGGAGACCCAGTACTTC	CASSLWSGGETQYF
TRBD2	TRBV23-1	NA	TRBJ2-5	TGCGCCAGCAGTCACTGGGCACTAGCGGGGGCCTCGGCATCGGAGACCCAGTACTTC	CASSHWALAGASASETQYF
TRBD2	TRBV7-9	NA	TRBJ2-5	TGTGCCAGCAGCCCCAACCGCGGGGCGGGGGGGCGAGAGACCCAGTACTTC	CASSPNRGAGGRETQYF
NA	TRBV7-2	once	TRBJ2-5	TGTGCCAGCAGCTTATGGGGAGGAACCGGTCAAGAGACCCAGTACTTC	CASSLWGGTGQETQYF
TRBD2	TRBV6-6	NA	TRBJ2-1	TGTGCCAGCAGACCGGGACTAGCGGGGGGCGATGAGCAGTTCTTC	CASRPGLAGGDEQFF
NA	TRBV12-3/TRBV12-4	NA	TRBJ2-2	TGTGCCAGCATCTCAAGCGACACCGGGGAGCTGTTTTTT	CASISSDTGELFF
NA	TRBV7-9	NA	TRBJ2-6	TGTGCCAGCAGCCCAGGGGCCGGACGGTTCTCTGGGGCCAACGTCCTGACTTTC	CASSPGAGRFSGANVLTF
NA	TRBV19	NA	TRBJ2-7	TGTGCCAGTAGTATCCGGGACTACGAGCAGTACTTC	CASSIRDYEQYF
TRBD1	TRBV5-1	NA	TRBJ1-6	TGCGCCAGCAGCTTTGGAACAGGGGATTCACCCCTCCACTTT	CASSFGTGDSPLHF
NA	TRBV6-5	NA	TRBJ1-2	TGTGCCAGCAGCCTACAAGGGGGCTATGGCTACACCTTC	CASSLQGGYGYTF
TRBD1	TRBV5-1	NA	TRBJ2-3	TGCGCCAGCAGCGCCCAACTCGGTAGAGGGGGCACTCATACGCAGTATTTT	CASSAQLGRGGTHTQYF
NA	TRBV15	NA	TRBJ2-7	TGTGCCACCAGCACCGGTCGCTACGAGCAGTACTTC	CATSTGRYEQYF
TRBD2	TRBV7-9	NA	TRBJ2-1	TGTGCCAGCAGCTTAGGGGTGTTGGGGCTAGCGGGGAATGAGCAGTTCTTC	CASSLGVLGLAGNEQFF
TRBD1	TRBV3-1/TRBV3-2	once	TRBJ1-1	TGTGCCAGCAGCCCCGGGACAGGGGGGGGAGCTTTCTTT	CASSPGTGGGAFF
TRBD2	TRBV11-2	NA	TRBJ2-3	TGTGCCAGCAACTGGGGGGGTCCGGACACAGATACGCAGTATTTT	CASNWGGPDTDTQYF
TRBD1	TRBV4-1	NA	TRBJ2-7	TGCGCCAGCAGCCAAGATGGGGACAGGGGGCCGAACTCCTACGAGCAGTACTTC	CASSQDGDRGPNSYEQYF
NA	TRBV5-5	NA	TRBJ1-3	TGTGCCAGCAGCTTGGAGCAGGGTATTCGAGACACCATATATTTT	CASSLEQGIRDTIYF
TRBD2	TRBV5-1	NA	TRBJ2-2	TGCGCCAGCAGCTCCCCTGCGGGGGGCACCGGGGAGCTGTTTTTT	CASSSPAGGTGELFF
NA	TRBV6-5	NA	TRBJ1-2	TGTGCCAGCACCGCACCAGGCGTTCGGGGCTACACCTTC	CASTAPGVRGYTF
NA	TRBV13	NA	TRBJ2-7	TGTGCCAGCAGCCCCACAGGTGCCGCCCACTACGAGCAGTACTTC	CASSPTGAAHYEQYF
NA	TRBV20-1	NA	TRBJ2-1	TGCAGTGCCATGCTAGCGACTGAGCAGTTCTTC	CSAMLATEQFF
NA	TRBV4-2	NA	TRBJ2-3	TGTGCCAGCAGCCAAGACAGGGCTAGCACAGATACGCAGTATTTT	CASSQDRASTDTQYF
NA	TRBV3-1/TRBV3-2	NA	TRBJ2-5	TGTGCCAGCGCCCGCCGTCGGGAGACCCAGTACTTC	CASARRRETQYF
TRBD2	TRBV5-4	NA	TRBJ2-4	TGTGCCAGCAGCCCCGGGACTAGCGGGACGGGCGGCAACATTCAGTACTTC	CASSPGTSGTGGNIQYF
NA	TRBV7-2	few	TRBJ1-6	TGTGCCAGCAGCTTAGTGGGGCAGTATTACACGGGTTATAATTCACCCCTCCACTTT	CASSLVGQYYTGYNSPLHF
NA	TRBV29-1	NA	TRBJ2-1	TGCAGCGTTGGGGGCCCGGGGGTCTACAATGAGCAGTTCTTC	CSVGGPGVYNEQFF
TRBD1	TRBV18	NA	TRBJ1-2	TGTGCCAGCTCACCACGTAGGGCTGAAACAGGGGACCCTGGGCGCTACACCTTC	CASSPRRAETGDPGRYTF
TRBD1	TRBV28	NA	TRBJ2-1	TGTGCCAGCAAAGGACAGGGGAGGAACACCGAATACAATGAGCAGTTCTTC	CASKGQGRNTEYNEQFF
NA	TRBV5-4	once	TRBJ1-1	TGTGCCAGCAGCCCAGGGACCCCCTGGAGGGGCACTGAAGCTTTCTTT	CASSPGTPWRGTEAFF
TRBD1	TRBV5-1	NA	TRBJ2-7	TGCGCCAGCAGCTTACAGGGGGCCACCTACGAGCAGTACTTC	CASSLQGATYEQYF